The 14 T cell receptor beta chains below were found in one sample sequenced in a study of human T cells and chemical hapten exposure. TCRdb reprocessed the RACE reads with MiXCR, giving one entry per CDR3 protein. The profile covers 65,000 or so distinct CDR3 sequences, with roughly 6.1% appearing a single time and around 3.4% taken by the ten largest. Time point: healthy volunteer bleed at 6 weeks. Whole blood, unfractionated, served as the material for total RNA extraction. The material sequenced was whole blood. The receptors originated from a female donor in good health. Some clones in this sample may be carry-over from other donors' samples.

This clonotype was found a few times. The chain uses TRBV3-1 and TRBJ1-1, with D maybe TRBD1 (6 bases). The CDR3 is 15 amino acids. Between the trimmed V and J ends, which lost 4 bases and 1 base, there was a span of 13 bases. Looked up from germline, CDR1 is LGHDT and CDR2 is YNNKEL (reference sequence). CDR3 in DNA: TGTGCCAGCAGCCCCCCGGGACACAAGAACACTGAAGCTTTCTTT. Protein: CASSPPGHKNTEAFF.

This clonotype occurred a few times. V and J are TRBV29-1 and TRBJ2-3, with D possibly TRBD2 on 6 matching bases. Trimming shortened V by 0 bases and J by 4 bases, and 11 bases separated the two germline ends. Germline V gene data show CDR1 as SQVTM and CDR2 as ANQGSEA. CDR3 length equals 14 residues. The CDR3 DNA follows: TGCAGCGTTGAAGAGCCCGGGGGAGCAGATACGCAGTATTTT. It encodes CSVEEPGGADTQYF.

This clonotype was observed at least ten times. Written as DNA, the CDR3 is TGTGCCAGCAGCCCCCCCCGGGGTAGCTCCTACAATGAGCAGTTCTTC. It codes for CASSPPRGSSYNEQFF. The V gene is TRBV28, the J gene TRBJ2-1; TRBD2 is a possible D gene (5 bases). Per the germline V gene, CDR1 is MDHEN and CDR2 is SYDVKM. V was shortened by 6 bases and J by 0 bases, with 15 bases between the two germline ends. The CDR3 extends over 16 amino acids.

The chain combines TRBV28 with TRBJ1-1; D gene unclear. The CDR3 covers 12 residues. With 8 bases removed from V and 4 bases from J, the gap between germline ends came to 11 bases. CDR1 and CDR2 from the germline V gene are MDHEN and SYDVKM. CDR3 sequence reads: CASHPRGTEAFF. The CDR3 region has the DNA TGTGCCAGCCACCCGCGAGGCACTGAAGCTTTCTTT.

The rearrangement joins TRBV7-8 to TRBJ2-3; 10 bases line up with TRBD1. With V trimmed by 2 bases and J by 6 bases, 8 bases remained unmatched. The CDR3 has 16 residues. CDR1 and CDR2 from the germline V gene are SGHVS and FQNEAQ. CDR3 bases: TGTGCCAGCAGCTTACTTACGGGACAGGGGCCCGATACGCAGTATTTT. This gives the protein CASSLLTGQGPDTQYF.

In its sample, this clonotype was seen many times. The chain uses TRBV7-9 and TRBJ2-5; a weak D match, TRBD1 (6 bases). Germline V gives CDR1 SEHNR, CDR2 FQNEAQ (reference sequence). This CDR3 has 15 amino acids. Trimming shortened V by 2 bases and J by 5 bases, and 15 bases separated the two germline ends. CDR3 loop: CASSLRAQGPETQYF. CDR3 nucleotide sequence: TGTGCCAGCAGCTTAAGGGCCCAGGGGCCGGAGACCCAGTACTTC. Using reference TRBV7-9 and TRBJ2-5 for the parts outside the CDR3, the full variable domain is DTGVSQNPRHKITKRGQNVTFRCDPISEHNRLYWYRQTLGQGPEFLTYFQNEAQLEKSRLLSDRFSAERPKGSFSTLEIQRTEQGDSAMYLCASSLRAQGPETQYFGPGTRLLVL.

This chain connects TRBV4-2 to TRBJ2-7; 15 nucleotides match TRBD2. J was trimmed by 11 bases and V by 1 base; bases with no gene match: 9. This CDR3 comprises 16 residues. Per the germline V gene, CDR1 is LGHNA and CDR2 is YNFKEQ. The CDR3: CASSQGQGLAGGEKYF. DNA for the CDR3: TGTGCCAGCAGCCAAGGACAGGGACTAGCGGGAGGTGAGAAGTACTTC.

This clonotype was observed many times. The chain joins TRBV7-9 to TRBJ2-3, with D unresolved. In germline, CDR1 is SEHNR, CDR2 FQNEAQ (reference sequence). The CDR3 runs 15 residues. Trimming left V 1 base short and J 6 bases short, with 14 bases between. The CDR3 DNA sequence: TGTGCCAGCAGCTTAGGGGGAAGCTATGCGGATACGCAGTATTTT. This codes for CASSLGGSYADTQYF.

This clonotype was seen many times. The chain joins TRBV5-1 to TRBJ2-1; D may correspond to TRBD1 or TRBD2 (5 bases each). Germline V gives CDR1 SGHRS, CDR2 YFSETQ. V was clipped by 4 bases and J by 0 bases, with 14 bases between them. This CDR3 has 16 amino acids. CDR3 amino acids: CASSREGPSSYNEQFF. The CDR3 DNA sequence: TGCGCCAGCAGCCGAGAGGGACCTAGCTCCTACAATGAGCAGTTCTTC.

Regarding this clonotype: A much larger clone lies one base from this, so it may be a read error. This chain uses TRBV7-2 with TRBJ2-7, with D unclear. V lost 5 bases and J 6 bases, leaving 17 bases between the germline ends. This CDR3 region has 14 residues. Germline CDR1 reads SGHTA; CDR2 reads FQGNSA. The CDR3 DNA reads TGTGCCAGCAGCGTCAGACTGGGGATCGGCGAGCAGTACTTC. It specifies CASSVRLGIGEQYF.

The chain recombines TRBV20-1 with TRBJ2-3, with no clear D. The CDR3 is 11 amino acids. CDR1 is DFQATT and CDR2 is SNEGSKA in the germline V gene (reference sequence). Trimming left V 5 bases short and J 1 base short, with 4 bases between. CDR3 coding DNA: TGCAGTGCTTCCCGCACAGATACGCAGTATTTT. Translating it yields CSASRTDTQYF.

This clonotype was counted a few times. This chain uses TRBV6-6 with TRBJ1-6; unclear D gene. Per the germline V gene, CDR1 is MNHNY and CDR2 is SVGAGI (reference sequence). The V end lost 2 bases, the J end lost 8 bases, and 19 bases lay between the germline ends. The CDR3 extends over 17 amino acids. The CDR3 reads CASSYKLPGRADSPLHF. CDR3 DNA: TGTGCCAGCAGTTACAAACTCCCTGGACGGGCTGATTCACCCCTCCACTTT.

The V call is TRBV7-2, the J call TRBJ2-3, with TRBD2 matching over 7 bases. Trimming at V came to 2 bases and at J to 5 bases, leaving 13 bases not matched to a gene. The length of the CDR3 is 17 residues. Looked up from germline, CDR1 is SGHTA and CDR2 is FQGNSA. In DNA, the CDR3 is TGTGCCAGCAGCTTACCCCTAGGCGGGAGCAGACGAGATACGCAGTATTTT. Encoded protein: CASSLPLGGSRRDTQYF.

This clonotype was seen repeatedly, ten times or more. This chain links TRBV5-4 with TRBJ2-1; the match to TRBD1 covers 10 bases. Germline CDR1 SGHNT, CDR2 YYREEE (reference sequence). J was trimmed by 6 bases and V by 5 bases; bases with no gene match: 2. The CDR3 sequence is 13 residues long. The CDR3 DNA is TGTGCCAGCAGGGACAGGGGGAGCAATGAGCAGTTCTTC. Its translation is CASRDRGSNEQFF.